This is a list of T cell receptor beta chains from one sample in a study of blood T cell repertoires in COVID-19. Data came from immunoSEQ multiplex PCR; TCRdb stores just in-frame clones and leaves some out. This table has a few hundred thousand clones, approximately 90% appearing once. Material for sequencing was peripheral blood. The receptors come from an older woman with COVID-19, enrolled during active disease. CDR3s include the opening cysteine and the closing phenylalanine or tryptophan. The order of the fields is J gene, V gene, CDR3 protein.

j_gene: TRBJ1-3
v_gene: TRBV7-9
CDR3aa: CASSPGTGLVGNTIYF

j_gene: TRBJ1-2
v_gene: TRBV19
CDR3aa: CASNTVRQGNYGYTF

j_gene: TRBJ2-3
v_gene: TRBV11-2
CDR3aa: CASSFLSSGGPKDTQYF

j_gene: TRBJ1-4
v_gene: TRBV28
CDR3aa: CASSYISATNEKLFF

j_gene: TRBJ1-5
v_gene: TRBV28
CDR3aa: CASSSPQAGNQPQHF

j_gene: TRBJ2-7
v_gene: TRBV3-1/TRBV3-2
CDR3aa: CASSHSHGTGGFYF

j_gene: TRBJ2-7
v_gene: TRBV18
CDR3aa: CASSPFRDSYEQYF

j_gene: TRBJ2-2
v_gene: TRBV19
CDR3aa: CATAGNTWFANTGELFF

j_gene: TRBJ2-7
v_gene: TRBV19
CDR3aa: CASSKTGVRYEQYF

j_gene: TRBJ2-2
v_gene: TRBV18
CDR3aa: CASSPSQGRTGELFF

j_gene: TRBJ2-7
v_gene: TRBV5-5
CDR3aa: CASSLANRAHEQYF

j_gene: TRBJ2-1
v_gene: TRBV5-6
CDR3aa: CASSVLAGAYNEQFF

j_gene: TRBJ1-4
v_gene: TRBV7-2
CDR3aa: CASSLGGGAYEKLFF

j_gene: TRBJ1-5
v_gene: TRBV19
CDR3aa: CASTDWGGQPQHF

j_gene: TRBJ2-5
v_gene: TRBV27
CDR3aa: CASSSGGSGETQYF

j_gene: TRBJ2-3
v_gene: TRBV19
CDR3aa: CASSDPSGTSTDTQYF